These 7 T cell receptor beta chains were sequenced from one sample in a study of long-term antiretroviral therapy in people with HIV. Sequencing relied on immunoSEQ assay v3.0, run at survey level. Using immunoSEQ multiplex PCR, the repertoire was profiled, and TCRdb retains in-frame clones only, with some absent. The table records 20,000 to 30,000 clones, 70% to 80% of them present only once. The sequencing here drew on unsorted PBMCs, taken 1.2 years after starting antiretroviral therapy. These receptors were obtained from a woman in her forties with HIV.

The gene calls are TRBV4-2 and TRBJ1-1; no reliable D call. The CDR3 totals 15 residues. Germline CDR1 is LGHNA and CDR2 is YNFKEQ. Trimming took 1 base from V and 2 from J, leaving 11 bases between them. CDR3 sequence: CASSQVGPFNTEAFF. The CDR3 nucleotides are TGTGCCAGCAGCCAAGTAGGGCCGTTCAACACTGAAGCTTTCTTT.

The chain couples TRBV5-8 to TRBJ1-5, with unresolved D. The CDR3 is made up of 13 amino acids. The V gene's germline CDR1 is SGHTS and CDR2 YDEGEE. V lost 2 bases, J lost 3 bases, and 6 bases lay in between. CDR3 coding DNA: TGTGCCAGCAGCTTAACCCACAATCAGCCCCAGCATTTT. Protein product: CASSLTHNQPQHF.

CDR3 sequence: CASSPPGQGVIGELFF. The CDR3, as DNA: TGTGCCAGCAGCCCGCCGGGACAGGGGGTAATCGGGGAGCTGTTTTTT. The chain uses TRBV11-2 and TRBJ2-2; 11 bases are a match to TRBD1. In germline, CDR1 is SGHAT, CDR2 FQNNGV. The CDR3 is 16 residues long. V gave up 5 bases and J gave up 7 bases; unmatched junction bases: 9.

The chain joins TRBV11-3 to TRBJ2-1; 7 bases are shared with TRBD2. With 6 bases clipped from V and 0 bases from J, the junction kept 2 bases outside the gene matches. Germline V gene sequence: CDR1 SGHNT, CDR2 YENEEA. This CDR3 has 14 amino acids. The CDR3 DNA reads TGTGCCAGCAGTCCGGGGGGCTCCTACAATGAGCAGTTCTTC. Translation: CASSPGGSYNEQFF.

Comment on this clone: The junction and the germline gene differ at one end; a read error may be behind it. This chain connects TRBV5-5 to TRBJ2-2, with 12 nucleotides matching TRBD2. CDR3 length: 17 amino acids. Germline-derived CDR1 and CDR2 are SGHKS and YYEKEE (reference sequence). This CDR3 reads CASSLLAGGKNIGELFF. The CDR3 coding sequence is TGTGCCAGCAGCTTGCTAGCGGGGGGGAAAAACATCGGGGAGCTGTTTTTT.

The chain links TRBV27 to TRBJ1-6, with a weak D call TRBD1 (6 bases). The germline V and J ends were trimmed by 5 bases and 11 bases, with 13 bases remaining between them. CDR1 MNHEY and CDR2 SMNVEV come from the germline V gene (reference sequence). The CDR3 length is 13 residues. The CDR3 DNA reads TGTGCCAGCAGTGGTACAGGGATGACACCCCTCCACTTT. Its translation is CASSGTGMTPLHF.

V gene TRBV10-3 combines with J gene TRBJ2-3, with TRBD2 matching 7 bases. J lost 2 bases, V lost 6 bases, and 5 bases had no gene match. In germline, CDR1 is ENHRY, CDR2 SYGVKD. The CDR3 is made up of 14 amino acids. The DNA for the CDR3 is TGTGCCATCAGCGGCGGGGGAACCACAGATACGCAGTATTTT. Translating it yields CAISGGGTTDTQYF.